Following are 26 T cell receptor beta chains from one sample sequenced in a study of shared clonotypes between healthy human individuals (dated by TCRdb to between 2020 and 2021). The library was prepared using the immunoSEQ multiplex PCR assay. Sourced from immuneACCESS, this table was stored by TCRdb with only in-frame sequences that have V and J called. A share of the clones is absent; for the studies checked, an unresolved V gene accounts for under half, and the remainder has no known explanation. The sample table records a few million clones; roughly 93% of these occur just once. Of the sample, 1.5% to 2% falls within the top ten clones. CD8 naive samples were obtained by positive selection for CCR7 among CD45RO-negative cells, yielding a CD45RA+CCR7+ population from which TemRA cells were excluded. The sample comprised naive CD8+ T cells from PBMCs. Per the publication, the cell subset or site label means: CD45RA+CCR7+. These TCRs come from a young man in good health. Some clones in this sample may be carry-over from other donors' samples.

The chain carries TRBV10-3 and TRBJ1-2; D is uncertain. V lost 0 bases to trimming and J lost 0 bases, with 11 bases between them. The germline CDR1 and CDR2 sequences are ENHRY and SYGVKD. This CDR3 comprises 16 residues. For the CDR3, the DNA is TGTGCCATCAGTGAGTCTCTTGCGTTAGCTAACTATGGCTACACCTTC. This translates into CAISESLALANYGYTF.

V usage is TRBV7-2 and J usage is TRBJ2-5; TRBD1 matches 8 bases. The CDR3 sequence is 16 residues long. The V segment lost 4 bases and the J segment 5 bases; nucleotides outside the gene matches: 12. Germline CDR1 SGHTA, CDR2 FQGNSA. The CDR3 region is CASSWAGQGSMETQYF. CDR3 DNA sequence: TGTGCCAGCAGCTGGGCAGGACAGGGATCGATGGAGACCCAGTACTTC.

This chain connects TRBV4-1 to TRBJ2-3; 10 bases align to TRBD2. The length of the CDR3 is 18 residues. The ends lost 1 base at V and 5 bases at J; junction bases unmatched: 12. CDR1 is MGHRA and CDR2 is YSYEKL in the germline V gene. The CDR3 protein is CASSQVASGRALGDTQYF. The CDR3 bases are TGCGCCAGCAGCCAAGTAGCCAGCGGGAGGGCCCTCGGAGATACGCAGTATTTT.

The sample holds one count of this clone. The chain has TRBV9 and TRBJ2-5; D uncertain. Per the germline V gene, CDR1 is SGDLS and CDR2 is YYNGEE. CDR3 length: 12 residues. Trimming stripped 0 bases from V and 10 bases from J, with 10 bases between. The CDR3 reads CASSVGGGDQYF. CDR3 DNA sequence: TGTGCCAGCAGCGTAGGGGGTGGTGACCAGTACTTC.

This clone was seen a single time. V gene TRBV29-1 combines with J gene TRBJ2-1; 10 bases are shared with TRBD2. Germline V gene data show CDR1 as SQVTM and CDR2 as ANQGSEA. The CDR3 is 16 amino acids. The J segment lost 5 bases and the V segment lost 3 bases, leaving 10 bases of the junction unmatched. The CDR3 is CSVDSLAGDRDNEQFF. The CDR3 bases are TGCAGCGTTGATTCCCTAGCGGGAGATAGGGACAATGAGCAGTTCTTC.

The V and J genes are TRBV2 and TRBJ2-1; possible D gene TRBD2, 6 bases. This CDR3 contains 15 residues. The V and J ends lost 4 bases and 2 bases respectively, with 12 bases between them. Looked up from germline, CDR1 is SNHLY and CDR2 is FYNNEI. The CDR3 here is CASSVTGEAYNEQFF. The CDR3 region has the DNA TGTGCCAGCAGTGTTACGGGGGAGGCCTACAATGAGCAGTTCTTC.

The chain uses TRBV6-5 and TRBJ2-1; either TRBD1 or TRBD2 may supply D (6 bases each). Trimming left V 7 bases short and J 2 bases short, with 15 bases between. The germline gives CDR1 MNHEY, CDR2 SVGAGI. The CDR3 is 15 residues long. The CDR3 sequence is CASTQGRGTYNEQFF. CDR3 DNA sequence: TGTGCCAGCACTCAGGGGCGGGGAACCTACAATGAGCAGTTCTTC.

The rearrangement uses TRBV4-2 and TRBJ2-7; D may be TRBD1 (5 bases). This CDR3 has 17 amino acids. Deletions cut 0 bases from V and 5 bases from J, with 20 bases between. Per germline, CDR1 LGHNA and CDR2 YNFKEQ. The CDR3 nucleotides read TGTGCCAGCAGCCAAGATACAGGCCCCCGAGGCTTCAACGAGCAGTACTTC. Translation: CASSQDTGPRGFNEQYF.

This chain uses TRBV28 with TRBJ2-7; D is possibly TRBD1 (5 bases). Trimming left V 4 bases short and J 2 bases short, with 18 bases between. Germline V gene sequence: CDR1 MDHEN, CDR2 SYDVKM. This CDR3 comprises 16 residues. CDR3 sequence reads: CASSSRQPRPPYEQYF. As DNA, the CDR3 is TGTGCCAGCAGTTCCAGACAGCCCCGGCCTCCCTACGAGCAGTACTTC.

The V call is TRBV11-2, the J call TRBJ2-2; TRBD1 is a possible D gene (6 bases). Trimming shortened V by 5 bases and J by 5 bases, and 18 bases separated the two germline ends. Per the germline V gene, CDR1 is SGHAT and CDR2 is FQNNGV. The CDR3 consists of 16 residues. The chain's CDR3 is CASSPHARTVTGELFF. In DNA form, the CDR3 reads TGTGCCAGCAGCCCTCATGCGAGGACAGTTACCGGGGAGCTGTTTTTT.

This chain connects TRBV9 to TRBJ2-7; TRBD2 agrees at 7 bases. The V gene's germline CDR1 is SGDLS and CDR2 YYNGEE. The J segment lost 3 bases and the V segment lost 4 bases, leaving 10 bases of the junction unmatched. CDR3 length equals 15 residues. The CDR3 DNA follows: TGTGCCAGCAGCTCCCAGCCTAGCGGACGCTACGAGCAGTACTTC. This codes for CASSSQPSGRYEQYF.

For this clone: The conserved phenylalanine or tryptophan normally closing the CDR3 is absent here, so this likely arose from a read error. No DNA is shown, since the ends of the CDR3 on it are uncertain; the CDR3 is the one TCRdb lists. The V call is TRBV30, the J call TRBJ2-7; TRBD2, the D gene given by the table, was not confirmed from the DNA. A total of 14 residues make up the CDR3, ends included. Germline V gene data show CDR1 as GTSNPN and CDR2 as SVGIG (reference sequence). CDR3: CAWSTSAPGTSGLS.

The chain has TRBV7-6 and TRBJ2-1; D might be TRBD2 (6 bases). The ends were cut back, 1 base at V and 4 bases at J, with 14 bases in the middle. This CDR3 has 16 amino acids. Per germline, CDR1 SGHVS and CDR2 FNYEAQ. The CDR3 is CASSLDGTSWYNEQFF. The CDR3 DNA sequence: TGTGCCAGCAGCTTAGATGGCACTAGCTGGTACAATGAGCAGTTCTTC.

This sequence joins TRBV7-9 and TRBJ2-2, with D perhaps being TRBD1 or TRBD2 (5 bases each). Germline V gene sequence: CDR1 SEHNR, CDR2 FQNEAQ (reference sequence). This CDR3 has 15 amino acids. The V and J ends lost 6 bases and 1 base respectively, with 12 bases between them. DNA of the CDR3: TGTGCCAGCAGTCGTCGGGACGGGAACACCGGGGAGCTGTTTTTT. Protein product: CASSRRDGNTGELFF.

The chain links TRBV28 to TRBJ2-5; D not resolved. Germline CDR1 MDHEN, CDR2 SYDVKM. The CDR3 is made up of 15 amino acids. V gave up 3 bases and J gave up 1 base, with 12 bases separating them. The CDR3 DNA reads as TGTGCCAGCAGTTTTCAGTCCCTAAGCCAAGAGACCCAGTACTTC. This codes for CASSFQSLSQETQYF.

Written as DNA, the CDR3 is TGTGCCAGCAGTGGGGGGCGCGGTGGGGCCAACGTCCTGACTTTC. Its protein is CASSGGRGGANVLTF. This chain connects TRBV27 to TRBJ2-6, with D perhaps assigned TRBD1 or TRBD2 (6 bases each). The CDR3 extends over 15 amino acids. Germline V gene sequence: CDR1 MNHEY, CDR2 SMNVEV (reference sequence). V was trimmed by 5 bases and J by 3 bases, leaving 11 bases between them.

This chain joins TRBV7-9 and TRBJ2-1; D remains ambiguous. Per germline, CDR1 SEHNR and CDR2 FQNEAQ (reference sequence). This CDR3 contains 14 residues. V lost 0 bases, J lost 10 bases, and 13 bases lay in between. This chain's CDR3 is CASSLAARTDEQFF. The CDR3 DNA reads as TGTGCCAGCAGCTTAGCGGCAAGGACGGACGAGCAGTTCTTC.

The count of this clone is one. The chain uses TRBV9 and TRBJ2-7, with a possible D match to TRBD2 (6 bases). Germline lookup yields CDR1 SGDLS and CDR2 YYNGEE. This CDR3 comprises 15 residues. The germline V and J ends were trimmed by 0 bases and 7 bases, with 17 bases remaining between them. The CDR3 nucleotides are TGTGCCAGCAGCGTAGGGATGGAGGGACCTACGGAGCAGTACTTC. Encoded protein: CASSVGMEGPTEQYF.

This clone showed up just a few times. V usage is TRBV30 and J usage is TRBJ1-1; D is unclear. V was cut by 2 bases and J by 7 bases, with 11 bases left in between. The CDR3 runs 12 residues. In germline, CDR1 is GTSNPN, CDR2 SVGIG (reference sequence). The DNA of the CDR3 is TGTGCCTGGAGTTCCCCGCGCGGTGAAGCTTTCTTT. Protein sequence: CAWSSPRGEAFF.

V usage is TRBV5-6 and J usage is TRBJ1-2; 7 positions agree with TRBD1. CDR1 and CDR2 (germline): SGHDT, YYEEEE. This CDR3 contains 14 residues. The V gene end was trimmed by 4 bases and the J gene end by 4 bases; junction bases not matched to a gene: 7. As DNA, the CDR3 is TGTGCCAGCAGCCCCGAGACAGGGAGCTATGGCTACACCTTC. It is translated as CASSPETGSYGYTF. The full variable domain, with the rest looked up from reference TRBV5-6 and TRBJ1-2, is DAGVTQSPTHLIKTRGQQVTLRCSPKSGHDTVSWYQQALGQGPQFIFQYYEEEERQRGNFPDRFSGHQFPNYSSELNVNALLLGDSALYLCASSPETGSYGYTFGSGTRLTVV.

The chain carries TRBV19 and TRBJ2-7; no firm D call. CDR1 LNHDA and CDR2 SQIVND come from the germline V gene (reference sequence). This CDR3 is 15 amino acids long. V was shortened by 1 base and J by 3 bases, with 13 bases between the two germline ends. CDR3 amino acids: CASSIGLSSHYEQYF. In DNA form, the CDR3 reads TGTGCCAGTAGTATAGGACTCTCAAGTCACTACGAGCAGTACTTC.

The chain couples TRBV14 to TRBJ2-2, with 7 bases lining up with TRBD1. In germline, CDR1 is SGHDN, CDR2 FVKESK. Germline trimming cut 4 bases from V and 4 bases from J; bases unmatched to any gene: 9. The CDR3 length is 16 residues. The CDR3 DNA reads as TGTGCCAGCAGCCTCCCGGGACAGTCGACCACCGGGGAGCTGTTTTTT. This encodes CASSLPGQSTTGELFF.

DNA of the CDR3: TGTGCCAGCAGCCAACACAGGGGGCGCCCCTACGAGCAGTACTTC. Residues: CASSQHRGRPYEQYF. The chain has TRBV6-5 and TRBJ2-7; 9 bases align to TRBD1. Losses at the gene ends were 6 bases for V and 2 bases for J; bases not matched to a gene: 8. CDR1 and CDR2 (germline): MNHEY, SVGAGI. The CDR3 consists of 15 residues.

The rearrangement links TRBV28 to TRBJ2-1; D gene ambiguous. This CDR3 has 14 residues. V lost 7 bases to trimming and J lost 0 bases, with 10 bases between them. Germline CDR1 MDHEN, CDR2 SYDVKM. The CDR3 sequence is CASMALSSYNEQFF. The CDR3 DNA reads as TGTGCCAGCATGGCCTTGAGCTCCTACAATGAGCAGTTCTTC.

The chain recombines TRBV10-3 with TRBJ2-3; 7 nucleotides agree with TRBD2. V shed 0 bases and J 0 bases; nucleotides not matched to a gene: 6. The CDR3 is 17 amino acids. Per germline, CDR1 ENHRY and CDR2 SYGVKD. CDR3 in amino acids: CAISESISSGSTDTQYF. CDR3 sequence (DNA): TGTGCCATCAGTGAGTCGATATCTAGCGGTAGCACAGATACGCAGTATTTT.

This chain connects TRBV19 to TRBJ2-7, with 7 bases matching TRBD1. Losses at the gene ends were 6 bases for V and 0 bases for J; bases not matched to a gene: 5. The germline CDR1 and CDR2 sequences are LNHDA and SQIVND (reference sequence). The CDR3 length is 14 residues. CDR3 sequence reads: CASSQGGSSYEQYF. DNA of the CDR3: TGTGCCAGTAGCCAAGGGGGCAGCTCCTACGAGCAGTACTTC.